This entry lists 4 T cell receptor beta chains sequenced from one sample in a study of blood T cell repertoires in COVID-19 (dated by TCRdb to the early 2020s). The library came from the immunoSEQ multiplex PCR assay. The clones in this table, taken by TCRdb from immuneACCESS, are in-frame only. Not every clone is retained; where verified, under half of the shortfall comes from an unresolved V gene, and the cause of the rest is unknown. The sample table contains under 350,000 clones; only one count was recorded for approximately 89% of them. The ten largest clones take up under 3% of the sample. Specimen: PBMCs or T cells enriched from blood (not recorded which). These receptor sequences come from a woman under 30 who had recovered from COVID-19.

This rearrangement joins TRBV6-5 to TRBJ1-2; D is uncertain. This CDR3 contains 14 residues. Per the germline V gene, CDR1 is MNHEY and CDR2 is SVGAGI. V lost 0 bases, J lost 4 bases, and 9 bases lay in between. The CDR3 region is CASSYSFPVYGYTF. CDR3 sequence (DNA): TGTGCCAGCAGTTACTCCTTTCCTGTCTATGGCTACACCTTC.

This sequence joins TRBV6-1 and TRBJ1-4; 10 nucleotides align to TRBD1. V was pared by 3 bases and J by 10 bases, with 5 bases of the junction left unmatched. The germline CDR1 and CDR2 sequences are MNHNS and SASEGT. The length of the CDR3 is 14 residues. The CDR3 protein is CASSEGGQGRKLFF. The CDR3 DNA follows: TGTGCCAGCAGTGAGGGGGGACAGGGGCGAAAACTGTTTTTT.

The chain links TRBV29-1 to TRBJ2-7, with D maybe TRBD2 (7 bases). CDR1 is SQVTM, CDR2 ANQGSEA, per germline. This CDR3 spans 17 amino acids. V was shortened by 1 base and J by 3 bases, with 22 bases between the two germline ends. The CDR3 loop reads CSVEADGGGPFNYEQYF. DNA for the CDR3: TGCAGCGTTGAAGCCGATGGGGGGGGGCCGTTCAACTACGAGCAGTACTTC.

The CDR3, as DNA: TGTGCCATCAGTGTCCTACAGGGACTAGCGGGAGTAGATACGCAGTATTTT. Protein product: CAISVLQGLAGVDTQYF. The chain employs TRBV10-3 and TRBJ2-3; 14 positions match TRBD2. The germline gives CDR1 ENHRY, CDR2 SYGVKD. The CDR3 extends over 17 amino acids. The V gene end was trimmed by 4 bases and the J gene end by 5 bases; junction bases not matched to a gene: 8.